What follows are 2 T cell receptor beta chains derived from one specimen sequenced in a study of T-cell reconstitution after alpha-beta-depleted transplantation in children. The TCRbeta library was prepared with unique molecular identifiers. In TCRdb, the PCR reads were re-called with MiXCR into one record per CDR3 protein. The data contain approximately 590,000 distinct CDR3 sequences, roughly 10% of them singletons. The sequencing used PBMCs from the stem cell graft donor, collected from the stem cell graft. All receptors come from a human donor who donated a stem cell graft to a child with acute myeloid leukemia.

The rearrangement links TRBV27 to TRBJ2-6; D not certain. Germline V gene sequence: CDR1 MNHEY, CDR2 SMNVEV (reference sequence). This CDR3 is built from 15 residues. V gave up 4 bases and J gave up 4 bases, with 11 bases separating them. The chain's CDR3 is CASSWVSSGANVLTF. The CDR3 region has the DNA TGTGCCAGCAGTTGGGTTAGTTCCGGGGCCAACGTCCTGACTTTC.

This rearrangement joins TRBV5-1 to TRBJ2-2; D gene unclear. V lost 4 bases and J 6 bases, leaving 13 bases between the germline ends. The CDR3 is 14 amino acids. Per the germline V gene, CDR1 is SGHRS and CDR2 is YFSETQ. CDR3 loop: CASSTSARAGELFF. The CDR3 coding sequence is TGCGCCAGCAGCACTTCTGCCAGAGCCGGGGAGCTGTTTTTT.